The rows below give T cell receptor beta chains drawn from one sample of a study of vaccination and CD4 T cells after COVID-19. TCRdb redid the calling of the PCR reads with MiXCR, one entry per CDR3 protein. The sample has about 9,900 distinct CDR3 sequences; roughly half are singletons. For these receptors, no antigen is known. Sequencing input: CD4+ T cells from blood, cultured in vitro. These receptors were taken from a human donor who had recovered from COVID-19. Each CDR3 is given with its conserved first and last residue. A D gene is named only where the DNA matches it firmly. Some rows have no size entry. The others give once, few or many, or a class for an expanded clone.

13	-	TRBD1	TRBV12-3/TRBV12-4	TRBJ1-2	TGTGCCAGCAGCCCAGGACAGGGTCGTGGCTACACCTTC	CASSPGQGRGYTF
14	-	-	TRBV19	TRBJ1-3	TGTGCCAGTAGTATAGGGCAGCTAGGAAACACCATATATTTT	CASSIGQLGNTIYF
14	few	-	TRBV20-1	TRBJ1-1	TGCAGTGCTAGAAACCCAGGGGAGGGCACTGAAGCTTTCTTT	CSARNPGEGTEAFF
16	-	TRBD1	TRBV2	TRBJ1-3	TGTGCCAGCAGCGGACAGGTCCACTCCTCTGGAAACACCATATATTTT	CASSGQVHSSGNTIYF
15	few	-	TRBV2	TRBJ2-4	TGTGCCAGCAAGGCTGGGGGAGAGGTCAAAAACATTCAGTACTTC	CASKAGGEVKNIQYF
16	few	TRBD1	TRBV6-5	TRBJ2-7	TGTGCCAGCAGTTACGGCCAACCGGGACAGACCTACGAGCAGTACTTC	CASSYGQPGQTYEQYF
16	few	TRBD1	TRBV30	TRBJ1-2	TGTGCCTGGAGTGTATGGGCCAGGGGGCGTAACTATGGCTACACCTTC	CAWSVWARGRNYGYTF
13	-	-	TRBV5-8	TRBJ2-6	TGTGCCAGCAGCCTATGGGTAGCCAACGTCCTGACTTTC	CASSLWVANVLTF
13	few	TRBD1	TRBV20-1	TRBJ1-1	TGCAGTGCTCAACCGGGACAGGGAACTGAAGCTTTCTTT	CSAQPGQGTEAFF
16	-	TRBD2	TRBV6-5	TRBJ2-3	TGTGCCAGCAGTTACCAGGCGGGGGTACGCACAGATACGCAGTATTTT	CASSYQAGVRTDTQYF
14	-	TRBD1	TRBV27	TRBJ1-1	TGTGCCAGCAGTTTAGGCAGGGGGTATACTGAAGCTTTCTTT	CASSLGRGYTEAFF
14	-	TRBD2	TRBV12-5	TRBJ2-5	TGTGCTAGTGGTTCTAGCGGGGGGGCGGAGACCCAGTACTTC	CASGSSGGAETQYF
14	few	TRBD2	TRBV7-2	TRBJ2-7	TGTGCCAGCAAGGCGGGGGGGAGTATCCACGAGCAGTACTTC	CASKAGGSIHEQYF
18	-	TRBD2	TRBV9	TRBJ2-3	TGTGCCAGCAGCGTAGCAAGGACTAGCGGGGGTCTCACAGATACGCAGTATTTT	CASSVARTSGGLTDTQYF
13	once	-	TRBV30	TRBJ2-4	TGTGCCTGGAGTCCCGGAGCCAAAAACATTCAGTACTTC	CAWSPGAKNIQYF
18	-	TRBD1	TRBV10-3	TRBJ2-1	TGTGCCATCAGTGAGTCGGTTATACAGGGGGAGAGATACAATGAGCAGTTCTTC	CAISESVIQGERYNEQFF